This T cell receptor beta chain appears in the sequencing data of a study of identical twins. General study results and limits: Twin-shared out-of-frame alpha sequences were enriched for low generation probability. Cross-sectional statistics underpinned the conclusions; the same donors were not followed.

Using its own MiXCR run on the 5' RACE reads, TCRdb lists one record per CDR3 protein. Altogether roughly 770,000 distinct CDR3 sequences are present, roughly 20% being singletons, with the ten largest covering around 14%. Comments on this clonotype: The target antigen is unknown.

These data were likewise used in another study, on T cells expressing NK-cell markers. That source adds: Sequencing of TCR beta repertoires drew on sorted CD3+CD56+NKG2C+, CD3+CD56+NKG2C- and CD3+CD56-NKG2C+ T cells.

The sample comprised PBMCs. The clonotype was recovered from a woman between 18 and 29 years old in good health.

Here the CDR3 reads CASSHLPPGTDTQYF. DNA for the CDR3: TGCGCCAGCAGCCATCTCCCACCCGGCACAGATACGCAGTATTTT. V is TRBV4-3 and J is TRBJ2-3; no clear D gene. The CDR3 loop spans 15 amino acids. Germline V gives CDR1 LGHNA, CDR2 YSLEER. V shed 3 bases and J shed 1 base, with 11 bases lying between them.